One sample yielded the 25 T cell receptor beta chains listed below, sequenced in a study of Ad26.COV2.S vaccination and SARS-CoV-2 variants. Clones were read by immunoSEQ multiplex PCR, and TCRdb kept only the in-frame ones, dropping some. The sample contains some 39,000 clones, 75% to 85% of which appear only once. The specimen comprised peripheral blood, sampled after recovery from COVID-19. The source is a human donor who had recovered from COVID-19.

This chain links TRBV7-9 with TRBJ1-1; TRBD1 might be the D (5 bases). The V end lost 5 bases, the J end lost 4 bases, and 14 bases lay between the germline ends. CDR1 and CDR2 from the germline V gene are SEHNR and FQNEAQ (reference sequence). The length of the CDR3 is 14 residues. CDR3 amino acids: CASSPQGVLTEAFF. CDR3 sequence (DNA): TGTGCCAGCAGCCCCCAGGGAGTTCTCACTGAAGCTTTCTTT.

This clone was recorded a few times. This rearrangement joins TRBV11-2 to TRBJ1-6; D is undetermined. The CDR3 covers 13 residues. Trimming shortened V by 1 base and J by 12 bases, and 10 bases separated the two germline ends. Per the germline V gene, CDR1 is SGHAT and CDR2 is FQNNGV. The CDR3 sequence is CASSLGFRLPLHF. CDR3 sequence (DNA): TGTGCCAGCAGCTTAGGGTTCCGTTTACCCCTCCACTTT. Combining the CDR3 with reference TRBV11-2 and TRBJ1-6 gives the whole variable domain EAGVAQSPRYKIIEKRQSVAFWCNPISGHATLYWYQQILGQGPKLLIQFQNNGVVDDSQLPKDRFSAERLKGVDSTLKIQPAKLEDSAVYLCASSLGFRLPLHFGNGTRLTVT.

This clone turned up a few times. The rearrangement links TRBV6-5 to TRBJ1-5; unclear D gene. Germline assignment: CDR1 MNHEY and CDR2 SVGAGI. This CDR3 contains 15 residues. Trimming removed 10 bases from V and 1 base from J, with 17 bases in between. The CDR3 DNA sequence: TGTGCCACCTCTATTGGGGTTACGAGCAATCAGCCCCAGCATTTT. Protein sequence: CATSIGVTSNQPQHF.

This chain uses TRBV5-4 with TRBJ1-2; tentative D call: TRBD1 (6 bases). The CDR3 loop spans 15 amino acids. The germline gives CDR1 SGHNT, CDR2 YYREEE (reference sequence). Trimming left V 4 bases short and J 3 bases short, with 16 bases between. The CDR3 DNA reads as TGTGCCAGCAGCGGGGGCAAAGGGCAGTACTATGGCTACACCTTC. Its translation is CASSGGKGQYYGYTF.

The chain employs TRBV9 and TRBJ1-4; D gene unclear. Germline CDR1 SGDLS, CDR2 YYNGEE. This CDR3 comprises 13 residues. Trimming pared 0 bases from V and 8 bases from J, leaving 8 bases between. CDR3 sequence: CASSVEGGEKLFF. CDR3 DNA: TGTGCCAGCAGCGTAGAAGGTGGCGAAAAACTGTTTTTT.

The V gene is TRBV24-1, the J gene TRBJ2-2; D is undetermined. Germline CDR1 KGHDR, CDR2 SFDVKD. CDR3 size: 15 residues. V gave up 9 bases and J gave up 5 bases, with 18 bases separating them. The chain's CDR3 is CATSLVGSLTGELFF. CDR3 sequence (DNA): TGTGCCACCTCCCTTGTTGGGTCACTAACCGGGGAGCTGTTTTTT.

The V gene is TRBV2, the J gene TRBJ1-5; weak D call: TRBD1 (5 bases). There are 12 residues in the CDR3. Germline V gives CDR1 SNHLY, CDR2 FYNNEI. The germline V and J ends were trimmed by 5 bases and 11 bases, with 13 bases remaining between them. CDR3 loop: CASSREGPAQHF. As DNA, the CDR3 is TGTGCCAGCAGTAGGGAGGGACCGGCCCAGCATTTT.

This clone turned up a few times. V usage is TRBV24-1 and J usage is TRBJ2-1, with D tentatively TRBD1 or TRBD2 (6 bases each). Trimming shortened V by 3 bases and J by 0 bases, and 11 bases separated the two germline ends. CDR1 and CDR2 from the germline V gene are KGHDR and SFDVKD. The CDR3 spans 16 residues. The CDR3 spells CATSDRGPSSYNEQFF. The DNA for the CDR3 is TGTGCCACCAGTGATCGGGGGCCGAGCTCCTACAATGAGCAGTTCTTC.

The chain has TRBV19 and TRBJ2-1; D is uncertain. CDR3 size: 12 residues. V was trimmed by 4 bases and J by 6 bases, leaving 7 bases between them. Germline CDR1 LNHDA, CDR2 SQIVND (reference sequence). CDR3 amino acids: CASSTSGNEQFF. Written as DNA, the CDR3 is TGTGCCAGTAGTACATCGGGCAATGAGCAGTTCTTC.

CDR3 sequence reads: CATRASGRTNTEAFF. CDR3 nucleotide sequence: TGTGCCACCAGGGCCTCCGGACGGACGAACACTGAAGCTTTCTTT. The chain couples TRBV24-1 to TRBJ1-1; D not resolved. Trimming cost V 7 bases and J 1 base, with 15 bases left between them. CDR3 length: 15 amino acids. Germline lookup yields CDR1 KGHDR and CDR2 SFDVKD.

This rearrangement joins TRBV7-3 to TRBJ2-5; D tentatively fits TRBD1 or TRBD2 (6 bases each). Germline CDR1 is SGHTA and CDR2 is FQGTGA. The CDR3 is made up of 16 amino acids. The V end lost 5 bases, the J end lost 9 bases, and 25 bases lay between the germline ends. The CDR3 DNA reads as TGTGCCAGCAGCCCGGGTGGGGGGACAAGTTATGGGGCCCAGTACTTC. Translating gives CASSPGGGTSYGAQYF.

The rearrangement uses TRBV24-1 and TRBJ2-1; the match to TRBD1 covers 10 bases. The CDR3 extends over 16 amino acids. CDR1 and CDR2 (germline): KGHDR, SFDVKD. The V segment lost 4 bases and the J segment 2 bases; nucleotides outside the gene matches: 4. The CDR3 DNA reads TGTGCCACCAGTGAGTCCGGGACAGGGGCCTACAATGAGCAGTTCTTC. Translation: CATSESGTGAYNEQFF.

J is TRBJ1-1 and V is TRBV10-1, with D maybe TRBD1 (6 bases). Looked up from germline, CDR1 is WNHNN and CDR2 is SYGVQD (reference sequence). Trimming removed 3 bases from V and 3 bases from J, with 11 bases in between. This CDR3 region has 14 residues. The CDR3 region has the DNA TGCGCCAGCAGTGAATCACAGGGATACACTGAAGCTTTCTTT. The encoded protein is CASSESQGYTEAFF.

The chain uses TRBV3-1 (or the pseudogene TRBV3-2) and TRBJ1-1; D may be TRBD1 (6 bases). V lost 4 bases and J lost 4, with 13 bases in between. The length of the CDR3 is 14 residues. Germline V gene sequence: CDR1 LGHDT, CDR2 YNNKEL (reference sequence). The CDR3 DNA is TGTGCCAGCAGCCCTGGGGGGGCGCGCACTGAAGCTTTCTTT. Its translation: CASSPGGARTEAFF.

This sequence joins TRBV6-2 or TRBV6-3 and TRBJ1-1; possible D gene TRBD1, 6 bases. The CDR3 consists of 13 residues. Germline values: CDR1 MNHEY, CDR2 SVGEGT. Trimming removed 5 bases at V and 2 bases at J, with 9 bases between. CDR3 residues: CASSGTRNTEAFF. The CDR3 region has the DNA TGTGCCAGCAGTGGGACACGAAACACTGAAGCTTTCTTT.

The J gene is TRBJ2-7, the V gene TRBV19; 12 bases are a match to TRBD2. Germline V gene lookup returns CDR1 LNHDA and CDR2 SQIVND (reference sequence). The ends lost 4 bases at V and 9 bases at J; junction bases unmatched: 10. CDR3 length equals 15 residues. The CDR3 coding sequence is TGTGCCAGTAGTACGACTAGCGGGGGAGGTGTAAGGCAGTACTTC. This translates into CASSTTSGGGVRQYF.

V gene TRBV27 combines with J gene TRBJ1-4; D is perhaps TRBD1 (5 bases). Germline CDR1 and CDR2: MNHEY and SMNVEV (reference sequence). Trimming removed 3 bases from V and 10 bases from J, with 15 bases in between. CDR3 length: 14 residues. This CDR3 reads CASSLEGSDAKLFF. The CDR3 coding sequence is TGTGCCAGCAGTTTGGAGGGGTCCGACGCAAAACTGTTTTTT.

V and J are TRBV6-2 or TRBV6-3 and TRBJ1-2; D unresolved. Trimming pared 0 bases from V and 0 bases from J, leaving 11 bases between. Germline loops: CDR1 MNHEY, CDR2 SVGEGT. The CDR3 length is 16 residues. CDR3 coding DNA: TGTGCCAGCAGTTACTCGACTCGGCCTACTAACTATGGCTACACCTTC. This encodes CASSYSTRPTNYGYTF.

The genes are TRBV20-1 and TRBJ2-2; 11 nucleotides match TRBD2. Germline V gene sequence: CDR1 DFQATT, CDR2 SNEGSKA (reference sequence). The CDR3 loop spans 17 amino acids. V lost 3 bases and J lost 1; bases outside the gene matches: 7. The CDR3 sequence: CSASWASGGQNTGELFF. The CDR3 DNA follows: TGCAGTGCTAGTTGGGCTAGCGGGGGGCAGAACACCGGGGAGCTGTTTTTT.

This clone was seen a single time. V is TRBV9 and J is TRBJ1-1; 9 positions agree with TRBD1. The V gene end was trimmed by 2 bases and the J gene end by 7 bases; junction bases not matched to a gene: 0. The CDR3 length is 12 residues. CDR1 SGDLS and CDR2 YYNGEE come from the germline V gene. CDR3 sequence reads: CASSVGQGEAFF. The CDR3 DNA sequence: TGTGCCAGCAGCGTGGGACAGGGTGAAGCTTTCTTT.

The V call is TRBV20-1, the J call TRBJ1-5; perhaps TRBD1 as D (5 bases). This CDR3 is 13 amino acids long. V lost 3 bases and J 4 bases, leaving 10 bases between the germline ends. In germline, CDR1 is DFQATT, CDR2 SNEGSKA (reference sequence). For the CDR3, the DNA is TGCAGTGCTAGTCCCAGGGAAAATCAGCCCCAGCATTTT. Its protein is CSASPRENQPQHF.

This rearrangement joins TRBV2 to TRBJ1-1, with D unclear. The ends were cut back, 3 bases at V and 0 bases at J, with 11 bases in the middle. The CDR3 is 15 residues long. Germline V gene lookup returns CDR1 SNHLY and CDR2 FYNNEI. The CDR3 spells CASSDRQTMNTEAFF. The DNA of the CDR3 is TGTGCCAGCAGTGATAGGCAGACCATGAACACTGAAGCTTTCTTT.

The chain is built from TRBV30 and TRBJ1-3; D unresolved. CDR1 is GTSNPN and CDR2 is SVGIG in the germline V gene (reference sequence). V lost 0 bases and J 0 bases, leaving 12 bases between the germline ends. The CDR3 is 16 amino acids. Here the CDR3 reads CAWSVGSGLSGNTIYF. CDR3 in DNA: TGTGCCTGGAGTGTAGGTTCCGGCCTCTCTGGAAACACCATATATTTT.

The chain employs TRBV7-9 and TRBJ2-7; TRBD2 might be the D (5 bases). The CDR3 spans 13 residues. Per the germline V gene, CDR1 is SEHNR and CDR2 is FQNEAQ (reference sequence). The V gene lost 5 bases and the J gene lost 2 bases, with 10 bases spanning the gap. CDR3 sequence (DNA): TGTGCCAGCAGCCCCCCCGGGACCTACGAGCAGTACTTC. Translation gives CASSPPGTYEQYF.

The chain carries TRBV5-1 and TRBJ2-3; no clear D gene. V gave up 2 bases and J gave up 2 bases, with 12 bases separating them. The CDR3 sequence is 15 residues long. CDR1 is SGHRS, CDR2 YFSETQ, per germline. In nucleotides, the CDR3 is TGCGCCAGCAGCTTAGCCGACCCCGCCACAGATACGCAGTATTTT. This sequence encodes CASSLADPATDTQYF.